The present T cell receptor beta chain was sequenced within a study of blood T cell repertoires in COVID-19. Study context: The United States, Italy and Spain were the sources of the acute and convalescent COVID-19 samples.

V was cut by 2 bases and J by 3 bases, with 10 bases left in between. Germline-derived CDR1 and CDR2 are SGHRS and YFSETQ. The CDR3 runs 14 residues. Libraries were prepared by immunoSEQ multiplex PCR; TCRdb keeps only in-frame clonotypes and omits some of them. The repertoire holds tens of thousands of clones, with approximately 84% as singletons. Sequencing was performed on peripheral blood. V is TRBV5-1 and J is TRBJ2-3; the D gene is possibly TRBD1 (5 bases). The receptor was isolated from a man aged 65 to 79 with active or convalescent COVID-19. CDR3 sequence: CASSFQGRTDTQYF. Written as DNA, the CDR3 is TGCGCCAGCAGCTTCCAGGGAAGAACAGATACGCAGTATTTT.